This is a list of T cell receptor beta chains from one sample in a study of blood T cell repertoires in COVID-19. This table comes from immunoSEQ multiplex PCR, and its TCRdb copy is limited to in-frame clones, with some not included. The sample has about 55,000 clones, about four fifths seen once; the top ten hold about 6.4%. The material sequenced was peripheral blood. These receptors came from a human donor in a cohort sampled during active or convalescent COVID-19. The CDR3 runs from the conserved cysteine through the conserved F or W. A D gene is named only where the DNA matches it firmly. Clone sizes are given selectively: once, few, many, or a class where the clone is expanded.

size: -
J: TRBJ1-5
V: TRBV7-8
D: -
CDR3: CASSPHRGISNQPQHF
DNA: TGTGCCAGCAGCCCACATCGGGGAATAAGCAATCAGCCCCAGCATTTT

size: -
J: TRBJ1-1
V: TRBV7-8
D: TRBD1
CDR3: CASSLQVAGGSNTEAFF
DNA: TGTGCCAGCAGCTTACAGGTGGCAGGGGGATCGAACACTGAAGCTTTCTTT

size: -
J: TRBJ2-7
V: TRBV3-1/TRBV3-2
D: TRBD2
CDR3: CASSQDLLAGSREQYF
DNA: TGTGCCAGCAGCCAAGATCTCCTAGCGGGGTCTCGGGAGCAGTACTTC

size: -
J: TRBJ1-3
V: TRBV16
D: TRBD1
CDR3: CASSHMMDRGKGNTIYF
DNA: TGTGCCAGCAGCCATATGATGGACAGGGGGAAAGGAAACACCATATATTTT

size: -
J: TRBJ1-1
V: TRBV20-1
D: -
CDR3: CSASGGTTNTEAFF
DNA: TGCAGTGCTAGTGGAGGCACTACGAACACTGAAGCTTTCTTT

size: -
J: TRBJ1-1
V: TRBV5-4
D: TRBD1
CDR3: CASSAPGTVNTEAFF
DNA: TGTGCCAGCTCCGCACCCGGGACAGTGAACACTGAAGCTTTCTTT

size: -
J: TRBJ1-5
V: TRBV27
D: -
CDR3: CASSPNRDDSNQPQHF
DNA: TGTGCCAGCAGTCCCAACAGGGACGATAGCAATCAGCCCCAGCATTTT

size: few
J: TRBJ2-1
V: TRBV6-5
D: TRBD2
CDR3: CASSISGGIEQFF
DNA: TGTGCCAGCAGTATTAGCGGGGGCATTGAGCAGTTCTTC

size: -
J: TRBJ1-2
V: TRBV19
D: -
CDR3: CASSSWTSGGYTF
DNA: TGTGCCAGTAGTAGCTGGACTAGCGGAGGCTACACCTTC

size: -
J: TRBJ2-3
V: TRBV23-1
D: TRBD2
CDR3: CASLSGRGGTDTQYF
DNA: TGCGCCAGTCTGTCAGGGCGGGGGGGCACAGATACGCAGTATTTT

size: -
J: TRBJ1-5
V: TRBV5-6
D: -
CDR3: CASSLGGGQPYSNQPQHF
DNA: TGTGCCAGCAGCTTGGGGGGAGGGCAGCCGTATAGCAATCAGCCCCAGCATTTT

size: -
J: TRBJ2-2
V: TRBV2
D: -
CDR3: CASSESAGISGELFF
DNA: TGTGCCAGCAGTGAATCGGCAGGGATCTCCGGGGAGCTGTTTTTT

size: -
J: TRBJ2-3
V: TRBV4-2
D: -
CDR3: CASSQGGDSFTDTQYF
DNA: TGTGCCAGCAGCCAAGGAGGAGACTCCTTCACAGATACGCAGTATTTT

size: -
J: TRBJ2-6
V: TRBV6-2/TRBV6-3
D: -
CDR3: CASSTPPGGGYSGANVLTF
DNA: TGTGCCAGCAGTACCCCCCCGGGGGGCGGGTACTCTGGGGCCAACGTCCTGACTTTC

size: -
J: TRBJ2-6
V: TRBV4-3
D: TRBD1
CDR3: CASSQKRSTGGGSGANVLTF
DNA: TGCGCCAGCAGCCAAAAACGGTCGACAGGGGGCGGATCTGGGGCCAACGTCCTGACTTTC

size: -
J: TRBJ2-7
V: TRBV6-5
D: -
CDR3: CASRPGGISSYEQYF
DNA: TGTGCCAGCAGGCCTGGGGGGATCAGCTCCTACGAGCAGTACTTC

size: -
J: TRBJ1-6
V: TRBV19
D: TRBD1
CDR3: CASQDRVNSPLHF
DNA: TGTGCCAGTCAGGACAGGGTTAATTCACCCCTCCACTTT

size: -
J: TRBJ2-2
V: TRBV7-3
D: TRBD2
CDR3: CASSKGERGPTGELFF
DNA: TGTGCCAGCAGCAAGGGGGAGCGGGGGCCAACCGGGGAGCTGTTTTTT

size: -
J: TRBJ2-2
V: TRBV5-1
D: TRBD2
CDR3: CASSLDLSGGSNTGELFF
DNA: TGCGCCAGCAGCTTGGATCTTAGCGGGGGGTCGAACACCGGGGAGCTGTTTTTT

size: few
J: TRBJ1-2
V: TRBV19
D: -
CDR3: CASSITENYGYTF
DNA: TGTGCCAGTAGTATTACAGAGAACTATGGCTACACCTTC

size: -
J: TRBJ1-2
V: TRBV7-2
D: -
CDR3: CASTPRWGANYGYTF
DNA: TGTGCCAGTACGCCTCGATGGGGGGCTAACTATGGCTACACCTTC

size: few
J: TRBJ2-1
V: TRBV19
D: TRBD2
CDR3: CASRTDAGDLINEQFF
DNA: TGTGCCAGTAGAACGGACGCGGGGGATTTGATTAATGAGCAGTTCTTC

size: -
J: TRBJ2-1
V: TRBV10-1
D: -
CDR3: CASSARRRLGGCNEQFF
DNA: TGCGCCAGCAGTGCGCGCAGACGACTAGGCGGGTGCAATGAGCAGTTCTTC

size: -
J: TRBJ2-1
V: TRBV10-3
D: TRBD2
CDR3: CAISGLAGVNNEQFF
DNA: TGTGCCATCAGTGGACTAGCGGGGGTAAACAATGAGCAGTTCTTC

size: -
J: TRBJ1-3
V: TRBV7-9
D: -
CDR3: CASSLEYGGNSGNTIYF
DNA: TGTGCCAGCAGCTTAGAATACGGAGGGAACTCTGGAAACACCATATATTTT

size: -
J: TRBJ1-2
V: TRBV30
D: -
CDR3: CAWSVNFGVGYGYTF
DNA: TGTGCCTGGAGTGTAAACTTCGGGGTTGGCTATGGCTACACCTTC

size: -
J: TRBJ1-6
V: TRBV6-1
D: -
CDR3: CASSESEYNSPLHF
DNA: TGTGCCAGCAGTGAAAGCGAGTATAATTCACCCCTCCACTTT

size: -
J: TRBJ2-1
V: TRBV6-5
D: -
CDR3: CATLQGADEQFF
DNA: TGTGCCACCTTACAGGGAGCGGATGAGCAGTTCTTC

size: -
J: TRBJ2-1
V: TRBV7-3
D: TRBD2
CDR3: CASSPTSGGYNEQFF
DNA: TGTGCCAGCAGTCCCACTAGCGGGGGATACAATGAGCAGTTCTTC

size: -
J: TRBJ2-7
V: TRBV6-6
D: -
CDR3: CASSSPSHGEGYEQYF
DNA: TGTGCCAGCAGTTCCCCCTCGCATGGTGAGGGCTACGAGCAGTACTTC

size: -
J: TRBJ2-3
V: TRBV24-1
D: TRBD1
CDR3: CATSVGTGGTDTQYF
DNA: TGTGCCACCAGTGTCGGGACAGGGGGCACAGATACGCAGTATTTT

size: -
J: TRBJ2-1
V: TRBV19
D: TRBD2
CDR3: CASSISLAGGVGFF
DNA: TGTGCCAGTAGTATAAGCCTAGCGGGGGGCGTAGGGTTCTTC

size: -
J: TRBJ1-2
V: TRBV19
D: -
CDR3: CASSMGQQYGYTF
DNA: TGTGCCAGTAGTATGGGGCAGCAGTATGGCTACACCTTC

size: -
J: TRBJ2-3
V: TRBV30
D: TRBD1
CDR3: CAWIKTGVDTQYF
DNA: TGTGCCTGGATTAAAACAGGGGTAGATACGCAGTATTTT

size: few
J: TRBJ2-3
V: TRBV5-4
D: -
CDR3: CASSFGIGVDTQYF
DNA: TGTGCCAGCAGCTTCGGAATCGGGGTAGATACGCAGTATTTT

size: -
J: TRBJ1-6
V: TRBV4-3
D: -
CDR3: CASSQDQGRWGSSPLHF
DNA: TGCGCCAGCAGCCAAGATCAAGGGAGGTGGGGAAGTTCACCCCTCCACTTT

size: -
J: TRBJ2-1
V: TRBV12-5
D: TRBD2
CDR3: CASGLASGTSGAQQFF
DNA: TGTGCTAGTGGTTTGGCCAGCGGGACTAGCGGGGCCCAGCAGTTCTTC

size: -
J: TRBJ2-5
V: TRBV9
D: TRBD2
CDR3: CASNGLAGDGETQYF
DNA: TGTGCCAGCAACGGACTAGCGGGGGACGGGGAGACCCAGTACTTC

size: -
J: TRBJ2-1
V: TRBV11-2
D: TRBD2
CDR3: CASSLSVSGGADEQFF
DNA: TGTGCCAGCAGCTTAAGTGTCAGCGGGGGGGCCGATGAGCAGTTCTTC